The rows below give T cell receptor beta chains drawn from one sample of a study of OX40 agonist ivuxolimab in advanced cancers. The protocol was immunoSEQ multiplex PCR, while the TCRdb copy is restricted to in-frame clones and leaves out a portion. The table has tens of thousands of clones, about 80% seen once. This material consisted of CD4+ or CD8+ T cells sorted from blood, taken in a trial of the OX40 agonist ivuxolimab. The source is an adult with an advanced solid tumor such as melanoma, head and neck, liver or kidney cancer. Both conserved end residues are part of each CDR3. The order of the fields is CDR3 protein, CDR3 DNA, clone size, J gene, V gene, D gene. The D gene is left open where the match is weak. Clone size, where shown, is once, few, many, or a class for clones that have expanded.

CDR3aa: CASSSAVGFLDEQYF
CDR3nt: TGTGCCAGCAGCTCCGCGGTCGGCTTCTTGGACGAGCAGTACTTC
abundance: -
j_gene: TRBJ2-7
v_gene: TRBV7-9
d_gene: -

CDR3aa: CASSPLTGASKGTQYF
CDR3nt: TGTGCCAGTAGTCCTCTCACAGGGGCCAGTAAGGGTACGCAGTATTTT
abundance: -
j_gene: TRBJ2-3
v_gene: TRBV19
d_gene: TRBD1

CDR3aa: CASAAGGGLTKNIQYF
CDR3nt: TGTGCCAGCGCTGCCGGGGGGGGCCTGACCAAAAACATTCAGTACTTC
abundance: -
j_gene: TRBJ2-4
v_gene: TRBV7-2
d_gene: TRBD2

CDR3aa: CASSSRTSGNWEQYF
CDR3nt: TGTGCCAGCAGCTCCCGGACTAGCGGGAACTGGGAGCAGTACTTC
abundance: -
j_gene: TRBJ2-7
v_gene: TRBV7-9
d_gene: TRBD2

CDR3aa: CASSLMVGQPQHF
CDR3nt: TGTGCCAGCAGCTTAATGGTCGGCCAGCCCCAGCATTTT
abundance: -
j_gene: TRBJ1-5
v_gene: TRBV7-2
d_gene: -

CDR3aa: CSYDFGGTDTQYF
CDR3nt: TGCAGCTACGATTTCGGCGGCACAGATACGCAGTATTTT
abundance: -
j_gene: TRBJ2-3
v_gene: TRBV29-1
d_gene: -

CDR3aa: CASSKEWGQEGNYGYTF
CDR3nt: TGTGCCAGCAGCAAAGAGTGGGGACAGGAGGGTAACTATGGCTACACCTTC
abundance: -
j_gene: TRBJ1-2
v_gene: TRBV21-1
d_gene: -

CDR3aa: CASSLLTGLAMGETQYF
CDR3nt: TGTGCCAGCAGCTTACTTACGGGACTAGCGATGGGAGAGACCCAGTACTTC
abundance: -
j_gene: TRBJ2-5
v_gene: TRBV11-2
d_gene: TRBD2

CDR3aa: CSVSRTSGYEQYF
CDR3nt: TGCAGCGTTTCTCGAACAAGCGGTTACGAGCAGTACTTC
abundance: -
j_gene: TRBJ2-7
v_gene: TRBV29-1
d_gene: -

CDR3aa: CASSLAADRGLEAFF
CDR3nt: TGCGCCAGCAGCTTGGCTGCGGACAGGGGGCTTGAAGCTTTCTTT
abundance: few
j_gene: TRBJ1-1
v_gene: TRBV5-1
d_gene: TRBD1

CDR3aa: CAWSGQTLVSPLHF
CDR3nt: TGTGCCTGGAGTGGACAGACCCTAGTTTCACCCCTCCACTTT
abundance: -
j_gene: TRBJ1-6
v_gene: TRBV30
d_gene: -

CDR3aa: CASSLGLSDSRRMNTEAFF
CDR3nt: TGCGCCAGCAGCTTGGGCCTTTCGGACAGCCGGAGGATGAACACTGAAGCTTTCTTT
abundance: once
j_gene: TRBJ1-1
v_gene: TRBV5-1
d_gene: -

CDR3aa: CASRGGPATYGQYF
CDR3nt: TGTGCCAGCAGAGGCGGACCGGCAACCTACGGGCAGTACTTC
abundance: -
j_gene: TRBJ2-7
v_gene: TRBV6-1
d_gene: -

CDR3aa: CASSPNMELETQYF
CDR3nt: TGTGCCAGCTCACCCAACATGGAGTTGGAGACCCAGTACTTC
abundance: -
j_gene: TRBJ2-5
v_gene: TRBV18
d_gene: -

CDR3aa: CASSPGGTFKAEAFF
CDR3nt: TGTGCCAGTAGCCCGGGCGGGACATTCAAGGCTGAAGCTTTCTTT
abundance: -
j_gene: TRBJ1-1
v_gene: TRBV19
d_gene: -

CDR3aa: CASSDLTARNTIYF
CDR3nt: TGTGCCAGCAGTGATTTGACAGCCAGAAACACCATATATTTT
abundance: -
j_gene: TRBJ1-3
v_gene: TRBV2
d_gene: -

CDR3aa: CASSTQETQYF
CDR3nt: TGCGCCAGCAGCACCCAAGAGACCCAGTACTTC
abundance: -
j_gene: TRBJ2-5
v_gene: TRBV5-1
d_gene: -

CDR3aa: CATSRGGGTANEKLFF
CDR3nt: TGTGCCACCAGCAGAGGAGGTGGGACAGCGAATGAAAAACTGTTTTTT
abundance: few
j_gene: TRBJ1-4
v_gene: TRBV15
d_gene: TRBD1

CDR3aa: CASSPLRRVNTEAFF
CDR3nt: TGTGCCAGTAGTCCCCTACGCAGAGTTAACACTGAAGCTTTCTTT
abundance: -
j_gene: TRBJ1-1
v_gene: TRBV19
d_gene: -

CDR3aa: CASSEEGRGIYNEQFF
CDR3nt: TGTGCCAGCAGTGAGGAGGGGCGGGGCATCTACAATGAGCAGTTCTTC
abundance: -
j_gene: TRBJ2-1
v_gene: TRBV6-1
d_gene: -

CDR3aa: CASSYSKEGRQPQHF
CDR3nt: TGTGCCAGCAGTTACTCGAAGGAGGGGAGGCAGCCCCAGCATTTT
abundance: -
j_gene: TRBJ1-5
v_gene: TRBV6-5
d_gene: -

CDR3aa: CASSPTTLNSYEQYF
CDR3nt: TGTGCCAGCTCACCCACGACATTGAACTCCTACGAGCAGTACTTC
abundance: -
j_gene: TRBJ2-7
v_gene: TRBV18
d_gene: -

CDR3aa: CASSPGGTANEKLFF
CDR3nt: TGTGCCAGCAGCCCAGGGGGGACGGCTAATGAAAAACTGTTTTTT
abundance: -
j_gene: TRBJ1-4
v_gene: TRBV9
d_gene: TRBD1

CDR3aa: CASSSGTLGTGELFF
CDR3nt: TGCGCCAGCAGCTCCGGGACCTTGGGCACCGGGGAGCTGTTTTTT
abundance: -
j_gene: TRBJ2-2
v_gene: TRBV5-1
d_gene: -

CDR3aa: CASSLTTGPGTGYTF
CDR3nt: TGTGCCAGCAGCCTAACGACAGGGCCAGGGACTGGCTACACCTTC
abundance: -
j_gene: TRBJ1-2
v_gene: TRBV7-9
d_gene: TRBD1

CDR3aa: CASSGGRGNEKLFF
CDR3nt: TGTGCCAGCAGTGGAGGCAGGGGAAATGAAAAACTGTTTTTT
abundance: -
j_gene: TRBJ1-4
v_gene: TRBV2
d_gene: -

CDR3aa: CASSRQGSNHQPQHF
CDR3nt: TGTGCCAGCAGCCGACAGGGGTCGAATCATCAGCCCCAGCATTTT
abundance: -
j_gene: TRBJ1-5
v_gene: TRBV5-6
d_gene: TRBD1

CDR3aa: CASSPTPTDTQYF
CDR3nt: TGTGCCAGCAGCCCCACCCCTACAGATACGCAGTATTTT
abundance: -
j_gene: TRBJ2-3
v_gene: TRBV7-7
d_gene: -

CDR3aa: CASSLVPGLAKNIQYF
CDR3nt: TGCGCCAGCAGCTTGGTCCCAGGACTAGCCAAAAACATTCAGTACTTC
abundance: -
j_gene: TRBJ2-4
v_gene: TRBV5-1
d_gene: -

CDR3aa: CASSLAENTEAFF
CDR3nt: TGTGCCAGTAGTCTGGCAGAGAACACTGAAGCTTTCTTT
abundance: -
j_gene: TRBJ1-1
v_gene: TRBV19
d_gene: -

CDR3aa: CASSESGTNTEAFF
CDR3nt: TGTGCCAGCAGTGAATCCGGCACGAACACTGAAGCTTTCTTT
abundance: few
j_gene: TRBJ1-1
v_gene: TRBV2
d_gene: -

CDR3aa: CASMQGDKNTEAFF
CDR3nt: TGTGCCAGCATGCAGGGGGACAAGAACACTGAAGCTTTCTTT
abundance: -
j_gene: TRBJ1-1
v_gene: TRBV11-2
d_gene: TRBD1

CDR3aa: CASLHTGGRNTEAFF
CDR3nt: TGTGCCAGCTTACATACGGGGGGGCGGAACACTGAAGCTTTCTTT
abundance: -
j_gene: TRBJ1-1
v_gene: TRBV6-1
d_gene: -

CDR3aa: CASSLSGTGGSRDTQYF
CDR3nt: TGTGCCAGCAGTTTATCCGGGACAGGGGGCTCGCGGGATACGCAGTATTTT
abundance: -
j_gene: TRBJ2-3
v_gene: TRBV28
d_gene: TRBD1

CDR3aa: CASSLKGGYEKLFF
CDR3nt: TGTGCCAGCAGCTTAAAGGGGGGATATGAAAAACTGTTTTTT
abundance: -
j_gene: TRBJ1-4
v_gene: TRBV7-2
d_gene: -

CDR3aa: CASSSPGSYEQYF
CDR3nt: TGTGCCAGCAGCTCTCCGGGCTCCTACGAGCAGTACTTC
abundance: -
j_gene: TRBJ2-7
v_gene: TRBV7-3
d_gene: -

CDR3aa: CASSYPSGQARRGEAFF
CDR3nt: TGCGCCAGCAGCTACCCATCCGGACAGGCGAGGAGGGGTGAAGCTTTCTTT
abundance: -
j_gene: TRBJ1-1
v_gene: TRBV5-1
d_gene: TRBD1

CDR3aa: CASSYRQGAATNEKLFF
CDR3nt: TGTGCCAGCAGTTACCGACAGGGGGCGGCAACTAATGAAAAACTGTTTTTT
abundance: -
j_gene: TRBJ1-4
v_gene: TRBV7-3
d_gene: TRBD1

CDR3aa: CASSQVGRGVDTQYF
CDR3nt: TGTGCCAGCAGCCAAGTGGGGCGCGGTGTAGATACGCAGTATTTT
abundance: -
j_gene: TRBJ2-3
v_gene: TRBV14
d_gene: -

CDR3aa: CASSVGANYGYTF
CDR3nt: TGCGCCAGCAGCGTTGGAGCTAACTATGGCTACACCTTC
abundance: -
j_gene: TRBJ1-2
v_gene: TRBV10-2
d_gene: -

CDR3aa: CASSEEVGAGGVDTQYF
CDR3nt: TGTGCCAGCAGTGAAGAGGTGGGGGCAGGGGGCGTAGATACGCAGTATTTT
abundance: -
j_gene: TRBJ2-3
v_gene: TRBV2
d_gene: TRBD1

CDR3aa: CASSPRQGNSPLHF
CDR3nt: TGTGCCAGCTCACCACGACAGGGAAATTCACCCCTCCACTTT
abundance: -
j_gene: TRBJ1-6
v_gene: TRBV18
d_gene: TRBD1

CDR3aa: CAWTWAGDLETQYF
CDR3nt: TGTGCCTGGACCTGGGCAGGGGATTTAGAGACCCAGTACTTC
abundance: -
j_gene: TRBJ2-5
v_gene: TRBV30
d_gene: -

CDR3aa: CASSYLQGVHEQYF
CDR3nt: TGTGCCAGCAGTTACCTACAGGGTGTCCACGAGCAGTACTTC
abundance: once
j_gene: TRBJ2-7
v_gene: TRBV6-5
d_gene: -

CDR3aa: CASATSGGYDTQYF
CDR3nt: TGTGCTAGTGCCACTAGCGGGGGGTACGATACGCAGTATTTT
abundance: -
j_gene: TRBJ2-3
v_gene: TRBV12-5
d_gene: TRBD2

CDR3aa: CASSVVGTDTQYF
CDR3nt: TGTGCCAGCAGCGTAGTGGGCACAGATACGCAGTATTTT
abundance: -
j_gene: TRBJ2-3
v_gene: TRBV9
d_gene: -

CDR3aa: CASSLGGAWNEKLFF
CDR3nt: TGCGCCAGCAGCTTGGGGGGCGCATGGAATGAAAAACTGTTTTTT
abundance: -
j_gene: TRBJ1-4
v_gene: TRBV5-1
d_gene: -

CDR3aa: CASSLAQPETQYF
CDR3nt: TGTGCCAGCAGCTTAGCACAGCCTGAGACCCAGTACTTC
abundance: -
j_gene: TRBJ2-5
v_gene: TRBV7-6
d_gene: -

CDR3aa: CASSLGRTYEQYF
CDR3nt: TGTGCCAGCAGCTTAGGCAGGACCTACGAGCAGTACTTC
abundance: few
j_gene: TRBJ2-7
v_gene: TRBV7-9
d_gene: -

CDR3aa: CASSETLRGSMNTGELFF
CDR3nt: TGTGCCAGCAGTGAAACTCTCCGGGGGTCTATGAACACCGGGGAGCTGTTTTTT
abundance: -
j_gene: TRBJ2-2
v_gene: TRBV2
d_gene: -

CDR3aa: CASGLAPGTSGPGELFF
CDR3nt: TGTGCTAGTGGTTTGGCCCCCGGGACTAGTGGACCCGGGGAGCTGTTTTTT
abundance: -
j_gene: TRBJ2-2
v_gene: TRBV12-5
d_gene: TRBD2

CDR3aa: CASSKDKGLTNEKLFF
CDR3nt: TGTGCCAGCAGTAAGGATAAGGGGTTAACTAATGAAAAACTGTTTTTT
abundance: -
j_gene: TRBJ1-4
v_gene: TRBV28
d_gene: -

CDR3aa: CASSPQGARETQYF
CDR3nt: TGTGCCAGCTCACCACAAGGGGCCCGAGAGACCCAGTACTTC
abundance: few
j_gene: TRBJ2-5
v_gene: TRBV18
d_gene: -

CDR3aa: CASSPPAGTYEQYF
CDR3nt: TGTGCCAGCAGCCCCCCGGCGGGAACCTACGAGCAGTACTTC
abundance: -
j_gene: TRBJ2-7
v_gene: TRBV7-2
d_gene: -

CDR3aa: CASSSDRVNYYGYTF
CDR3nt: TGTGCCAGCAGTTCTGACAGGGTCAATTACTATGGCTACACCTTC
abundance: -
j_gene: TRBJ1-2
v_gene: TRBV6-5
d_gene: TRBD1